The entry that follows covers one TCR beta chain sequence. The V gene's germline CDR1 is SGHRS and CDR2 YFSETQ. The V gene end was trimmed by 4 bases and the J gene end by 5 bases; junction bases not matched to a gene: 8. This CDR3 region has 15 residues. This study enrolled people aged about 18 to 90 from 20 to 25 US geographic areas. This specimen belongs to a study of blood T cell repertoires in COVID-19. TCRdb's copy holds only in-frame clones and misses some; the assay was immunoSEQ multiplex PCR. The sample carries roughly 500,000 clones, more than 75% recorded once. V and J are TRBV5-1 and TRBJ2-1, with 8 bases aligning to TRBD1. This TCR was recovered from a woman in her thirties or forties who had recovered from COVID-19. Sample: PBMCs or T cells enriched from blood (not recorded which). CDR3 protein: CASSPGQDPDNEQFF. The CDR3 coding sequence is TGCGCCAGCAGCCCGGGACAGGACCCCGACAATGAGCAGTTCTTC. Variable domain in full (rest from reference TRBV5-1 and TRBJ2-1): KAGVTQTPRYLIKTRGQQVTLSCSPISGHRSVSWYQQTPGQGLQFLFEYFSETQRNKGNFPGRFSGRQFSNSRSEMNVSTLELGDSALYLCASSPGQDPDNEQFFGPGTRLTVL.